This T cell receptor (beta chain) stems from a study of T cells in Graves' hyperthyroidism and ophthalmopathy. Findings and limits, study-wide: Ophthalmopathy stood apart from stable hyperthyroidism in a 13 V-J model. Most clonotypes expanded in thyroid above 0.001 were likewise present in blood.

The investigators amplified TCR beta CDR3 regions from RNA transcripts. TCR CDR3 underwent first-round RT-PCR with the HTBI primer set. Via MiXCR, TCRdb re-called the multiplex PCR reads, giving one row per CDR3 protein. The sample consists of about 350,000 distinct CDR3 sequences, around 13% of them appearing once. This clonotype appeared a few times. Its antigen is currently unknown. V was pared by 2 bases and J by 7 bases, with 3 bases between. Germline CDR1 is LGHNA and CDR2 is YSLEER. The CDR3 covers 11 residues. Diagnoses were made from clinical symptoms, serum measures (thyroxine and TRAb), thyroid ultrasound and orbital computed tomography. Using 10 ml of fresh peripheral blood, PBMCs were prepared.

The sequenced sample was blood. The sequence derives from a woman aged 30 to 39 with Graves' hyperthyroidism. V is TRBV4-3 and J is TRBJ2-1; unclear D gene. The DNA of the CDR3 is TGCGCCAGCAGCCAAAAGAATGAGCAGTTCTTC. It codes for CASSQKNEQFF.